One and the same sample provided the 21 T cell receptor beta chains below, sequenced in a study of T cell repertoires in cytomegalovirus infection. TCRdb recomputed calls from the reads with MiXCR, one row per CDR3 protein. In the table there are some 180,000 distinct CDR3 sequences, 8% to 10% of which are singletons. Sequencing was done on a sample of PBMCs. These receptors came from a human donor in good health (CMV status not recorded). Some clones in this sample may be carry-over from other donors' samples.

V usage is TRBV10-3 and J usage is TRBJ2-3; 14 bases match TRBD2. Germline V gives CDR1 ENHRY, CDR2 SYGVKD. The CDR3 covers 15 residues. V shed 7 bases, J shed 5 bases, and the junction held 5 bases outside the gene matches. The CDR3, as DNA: TGTGCCATCACTGACGGGACTAGCGGGGGAGATACGCAGTATTTT. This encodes CAITDGTSGGDTQYF.

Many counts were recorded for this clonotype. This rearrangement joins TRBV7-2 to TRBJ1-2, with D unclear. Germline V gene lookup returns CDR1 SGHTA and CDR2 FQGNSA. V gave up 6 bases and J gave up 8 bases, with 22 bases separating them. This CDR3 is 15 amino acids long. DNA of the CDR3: TGTGCCAGCAGTCTAGATAGGTTGGGGTCTTCCGGCTACACCTTC. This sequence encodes CASSLDRLGSSGYTF.

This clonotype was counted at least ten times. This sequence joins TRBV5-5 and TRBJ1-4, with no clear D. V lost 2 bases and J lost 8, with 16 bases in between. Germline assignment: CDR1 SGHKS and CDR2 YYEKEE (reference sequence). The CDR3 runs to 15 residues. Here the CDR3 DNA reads TGTGCCAGCAGCTTTGCCCCTGCCGCCCTCGAAAAACTGTTTTTT. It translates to CASSFAPAALEKLFF.

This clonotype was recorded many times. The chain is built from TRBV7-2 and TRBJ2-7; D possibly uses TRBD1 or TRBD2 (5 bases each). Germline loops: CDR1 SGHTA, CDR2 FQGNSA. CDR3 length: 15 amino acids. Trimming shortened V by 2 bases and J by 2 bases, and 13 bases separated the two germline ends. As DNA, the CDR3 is TGTGCCAGCAGCTTAATGTCGGGACCGACCTACGAGCAGTACTTC. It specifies CASSLMSGPTYEQYF.

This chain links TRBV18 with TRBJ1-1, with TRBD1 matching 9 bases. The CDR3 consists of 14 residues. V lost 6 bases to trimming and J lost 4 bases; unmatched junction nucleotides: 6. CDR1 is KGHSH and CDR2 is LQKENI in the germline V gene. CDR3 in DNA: TGTGCCAGCTCTCGGGACAGGGTGGGCACTGAAGCTTTCTTT. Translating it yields CASSRDRVGTEAFF.

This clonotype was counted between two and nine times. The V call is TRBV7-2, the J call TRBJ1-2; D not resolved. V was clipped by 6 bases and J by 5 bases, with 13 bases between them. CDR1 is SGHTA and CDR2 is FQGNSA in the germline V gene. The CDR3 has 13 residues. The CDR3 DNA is TGTGCCAGCAGACTGACGCCCGGATATGGCTACACCTTC. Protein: CASRLTPGYGYTF.

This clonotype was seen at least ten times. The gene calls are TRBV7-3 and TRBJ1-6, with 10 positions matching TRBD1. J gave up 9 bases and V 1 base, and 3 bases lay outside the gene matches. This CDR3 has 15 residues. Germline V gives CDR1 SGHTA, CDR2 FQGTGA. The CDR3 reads CASSLIRDRGSPLHF. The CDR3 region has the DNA TGTGCCAGCAGCTTAATACGGGACAGGGGTTCACCCCTCCACTTT.

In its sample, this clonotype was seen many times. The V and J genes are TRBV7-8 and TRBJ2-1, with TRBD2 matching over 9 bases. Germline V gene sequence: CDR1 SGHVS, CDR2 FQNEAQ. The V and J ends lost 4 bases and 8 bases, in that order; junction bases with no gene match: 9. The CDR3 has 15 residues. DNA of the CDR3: TGTGCCAGCAGCTCCACGACGCTAGCGGGACATGAGCAGTTCTTC. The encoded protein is CASSSTTLAGHEQFF.

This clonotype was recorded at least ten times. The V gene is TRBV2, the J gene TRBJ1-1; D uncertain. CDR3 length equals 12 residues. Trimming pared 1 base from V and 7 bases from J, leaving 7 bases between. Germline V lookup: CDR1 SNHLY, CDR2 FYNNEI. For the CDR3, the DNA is TGTGCCAGCAGTGAAGTGCCGTTTGAAGCTTTCTTT. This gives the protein CASSEVPFEAFF.

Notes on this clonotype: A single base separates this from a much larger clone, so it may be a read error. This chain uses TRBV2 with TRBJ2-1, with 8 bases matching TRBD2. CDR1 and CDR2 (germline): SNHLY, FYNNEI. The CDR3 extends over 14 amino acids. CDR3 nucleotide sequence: TGTGCCAGCAGTGGAAGCGGGAGCGGCAATGAGAAGTTCTTC. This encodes CASSGSGSGNEKFF.

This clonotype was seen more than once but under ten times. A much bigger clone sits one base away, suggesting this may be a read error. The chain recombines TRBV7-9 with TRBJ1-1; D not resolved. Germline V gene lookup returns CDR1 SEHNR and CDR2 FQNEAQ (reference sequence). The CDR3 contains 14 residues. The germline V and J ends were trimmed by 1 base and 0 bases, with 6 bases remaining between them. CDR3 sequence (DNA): TGTGCCAGCAGCTTAGGGAATTTGAACACTGAAGCTTTCTTT. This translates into CASSLGNLNTEAFF. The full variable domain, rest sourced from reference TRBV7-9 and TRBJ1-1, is DTGVSQNPRHKITKRGQNVTFRCDPISEHNRLYWYRQTLGQGPEFLTYFQNEAQLEKSRLLSDRFSAERPKGSFSTLEIQRTEQGDSAMYLCASSLGNLNTEAFFGQGTRLTVV.

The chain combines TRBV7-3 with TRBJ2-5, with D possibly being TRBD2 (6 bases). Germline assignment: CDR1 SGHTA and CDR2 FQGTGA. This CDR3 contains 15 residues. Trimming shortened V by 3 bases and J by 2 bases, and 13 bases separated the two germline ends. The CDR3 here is CASSFTGGYQETQYF. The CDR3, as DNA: TGTGCCAGCAGCTTTACAGGAGGGTATCAAGAGACCCAGTACTTC.

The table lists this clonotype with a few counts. DNA of the CDR3: TGTGCCAGCAGCATCCAAAGAACAGATACGCAGTATTTT. Translating it yields CASSIQRTDTQYF. The V call is TRBV11-2, the J call TRBJ2-3; D remains unclear. CDR3 length equals 13 residues. The germline V gene encodes CDR1 SGHAT and CDR2 FQNNGV. Trimming removed 5 bases at V and 3 bases at J, with 9 bases between.

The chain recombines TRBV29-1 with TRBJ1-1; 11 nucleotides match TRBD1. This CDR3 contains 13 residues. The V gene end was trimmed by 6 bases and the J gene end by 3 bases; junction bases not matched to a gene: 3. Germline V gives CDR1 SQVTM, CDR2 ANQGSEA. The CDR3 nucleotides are TGCAGCGTCGGGACAGGGGGTTACACTGAAGCTTTCTTT. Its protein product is CSVGTGGYTEAFF.

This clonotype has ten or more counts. The CDR3: CASSLESQGRPLHEQFF. The CDR3 bases are TGTGCCAGCAGCTTAGAGTCGCAGGGCAGACCCCTGCATGAGCAGTTCTTC. This rearrangement joins TRBV7-8 to TRBJ2-1; the D gene is possibly TRBD1 (5 bases). V dropped 1 base and J dropped 8 bases, with 21 bases sitting between them. CDR3 length: 17 residues. CDR1 is SGHVS, CDR2 FQNEAQ, per germline.

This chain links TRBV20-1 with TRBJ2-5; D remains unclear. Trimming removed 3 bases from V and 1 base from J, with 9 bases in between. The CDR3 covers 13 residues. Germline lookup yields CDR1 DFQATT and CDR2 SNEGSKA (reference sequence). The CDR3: CSASDTFQETQYF. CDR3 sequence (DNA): TGCAGTGCTAGCGACACCTTCCAAGAGACCCAGTACTTC.

In DNA form, the CDR3 reads TGTGCCAGCAGCGGGCAGCCCGGGCTGCACGAGACCCAGTACTTC. Protein product: CASSGQPGLHETQYF. The chain is built from TRBV5-5 and TRBJ2-5; the D is unclear. The V and J ends lost 4 bases and 5 bases respectively, with 18 bases between them. This CDR3 spans 15 amino acids. The germline gives CDR1 SGHKS, CDR2 YYEKEE (reference sequence).

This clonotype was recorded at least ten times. CDR3 protein: CASSGRQELAKNIQYF. DNA of the CDR3: TGTGCCAGCAGCGGCCGACAAGAACTAGCCAAAAACATTCAGTACTTC. V gene TRBV7-2 combines with J gene TRBJ2-4; D not certain. There are 16 residues in the CDR3. Trimming pared 5 bases from V and 0 bases from J, leaving 14 bases between. CDR1 and CDR2 from the germline V gene are SGHTA and FQGNSA.

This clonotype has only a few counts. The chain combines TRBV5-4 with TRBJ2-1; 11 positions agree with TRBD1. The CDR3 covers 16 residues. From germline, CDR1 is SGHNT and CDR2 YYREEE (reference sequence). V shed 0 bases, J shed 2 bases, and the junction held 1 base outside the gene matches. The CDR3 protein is CASSLGGQGAYNEQFF. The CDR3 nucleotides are TGTGCCAGCAGCTTGGGGGGACAGGGGGCCTACAATGAGCAGTTCTTC.

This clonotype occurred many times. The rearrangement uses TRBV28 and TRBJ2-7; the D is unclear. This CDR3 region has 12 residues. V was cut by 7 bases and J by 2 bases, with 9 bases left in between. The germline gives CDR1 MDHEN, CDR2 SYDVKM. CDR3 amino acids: CASKPRAYEQYF. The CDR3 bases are TGTGCCAGCAAACCACGAGCCTACGAGCAGTACTTC.

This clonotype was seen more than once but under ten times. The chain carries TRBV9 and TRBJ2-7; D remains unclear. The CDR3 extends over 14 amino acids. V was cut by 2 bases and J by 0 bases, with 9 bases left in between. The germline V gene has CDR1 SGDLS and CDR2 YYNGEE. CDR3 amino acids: CASSVSPGSYEQYF. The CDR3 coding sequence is TGTGCCAGCAGCGTCTCCCCGGGCTCCTACGAGCAGTACTTC. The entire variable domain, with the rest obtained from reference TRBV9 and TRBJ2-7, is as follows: DSGVTQTPKHLITATGQRVTLRCSPRSGDLSVYWYQQSLDQGLQFLIQYYNGEERAKGNILERFSAQQFPDLHSELNLSSLELGDSALYFCASSVSPGSYEQYFGPGTRLTVT.